The 2 T cell receptor beta chains below all came from one sample that was sequenced in a study of vaccination and CD4 T cells after COVID-19 (dated by TCRdb to between 2021 and 2024). Library construction relied on PCR. Sequenced on an Illumina iSeq 100. DNA from cultured CD4+ T cells underwent TCR sequencing with the Oncomine TCR Beta short-read assay at the Johns Hopkins FTIC core. TCRdb reanalyzed the raw reads on its own, using fastp at Q25 for trimming and MiXCR for clone calling, and kept in-frame beta chains. Here each entry gathers all rows of one CDR3 protein and keeps the most common genes and DNA. This sample is represented by approximately 9,500 distinct CDR3 sequences; around 50% of them were singletons. Less than 30% of the sample rests with the top ten. These receptors lack a known antigen. What this sample's treatment or condition label stands for: approximately 10-day PBMC culture with coronavirus spike peptide pools or control peptides (ViraFEST assay). CD4+ T cells from unexposed donors were collected before the COVID-19 pandemic (2011-2018).

Sequencing was carried out using CD4+ T cells from blood, cultured in vitro. The receptors stem from a human donor in good health.

This clonotype occurred a few times. This rearrangement joins TRBV19 to TRBJ1-6; no clear D gene. The CDR3 has 12 residues. The V end was cut by 5 bases, the J end by 9 bases, with 8 bases between. Germline values: CDR1 LNHDA, CDR2 SQIVND (reference sequence). The CDR3 spells CASSQLGSPLHF. In DNA, the CDR3 is TGTGCCAGTAGTCAACTAGGTTCACCCCTCCACTTT.

The sample holds a few counts of this clonotype. The V call is TRBV12-3 or TRBV12-4, the J call TRBJ1-5; 8 bases fit TRBD1. The CDR3 has 15 residues. V dropped 4 bases and J dropped 5; count of bases not matched to a gene: 7. The CDR3 DNA follows: TGTGCCAGCAGTTCCGGACAGGGTGTGGATCAGCCCCAGCATTTT. Translation: CASSSGQGVDQPQHF.